The following is a T cell receptor beta chain sequence with its context. By sample share, this clone is medium-sized (0.01 to 0.1%). The clone's antigen remains unknown. Base qualities were left out, and no much larger clone turns up one base away. The data were obtained in a study of PD-1 blockade in classical Hodgkin lymphoma (dated by TCRdb to 2020 to 2022). Some background on the complete study: Nivolumab dosing was 3 mg/kg intravenously every 2 weeks, continuing until either disease progression or unacceptable toxicity. The study used TCR beta sequencing and CyTOF to define a peripheral blood immune signature of response to PD-1 blockade in classical Hodgkin lymphoma.

According to the study, the label for this sample's time point signals: cycle 4 day 1 (C4D1), after 5 to 7 weeks of nivolumab. Every trial patient had relapsed following autologous stem cell transplantation, and prior brentuximab vedotin exposure was what differed among cohorts A, B and C. Magnetic negative selection with a Miltenyi CD8+ T cell isolation kit was used to purify CD8+ T cells from thawed PBMCs. The trial cohort included 45 to 65 patients with relapsed/refractory classical Hodgkin lymphoma, and each patient had a best overall response of complete response, partial response or progressive disease. Trial patients were treated with single-agent nivolumab in the multi-cohort phase II CheckMate 205 trial. Best overall response was determined by an independent review committee according to the 2007 International Working Group response criteria. Trial PBMCs were obtained immediately prior to nivolumab initiation (C1D1) and on therapy at cycle 2 day 1 and cycle 4 day 1. After peripheral blood was drawn into 8 mL Vacutainer Cell Preparation Tubes, PBMCs were isolated by centrifugation and then cryopreserved. Purified CD4+ and CD8+ fractions were prepared only for cases where an additional PBMC sample was available. On LS columns in a quadroMACS separator, the magnetically labelled cells were depleted, and the flow-through was collected as the purified fraction.

Genomic DNA was extracted with the Qiagen DNeasy kit from unsorted PBMCs and from negatively selected CD4+ and CD8+ fractions. TCR beta CDR3 regions were amplified by immunoSEQ multiplex PCR using primers annealing to V and J segments. A synthetic immune receptor repertoire was used to minimize amplification bias, and any remaining bias was removed computationally after sequencing. In the source study's methods: Repertoire diversity was quantified as the Shannon entropy index using custom Python scripts. Unsorted, CD4+ and CD8+ repertoires were analyzed separately, except for combined analyses in which CD4+ and CD8+ sequences were merged in silico. Clonal expansion was defined as at least a 2-fold frequency increase after treatment relative to C1D1, with a pseudocount of 0.5 for undetected baseline clones. Clones with 0 or 1 copy at C1D1 were defined as singleton clones, while clones with 2 or more copies were defined as non-singleton clones. Clones expanded in unsorted samples were annotated as CD4+, CD8+ or unknown by matching protein sequences in sorted samples from the same patient. Wilcoxon tests on paired samples were used to test changes in diversity from C1D1 to C4D1. Held by TCRdb, this immuneACCESS table contains in-frame sequences only and omits some clones. Under half of the omission traces to an unresolved V gene where checked; the cause of the rest is unknown. The V and J calls and clone size come from that table; D and trimming were worked out from the DNA. For this sample the table gives about 9,900 clones, of which less than 80% were detected only once. In total, the top ten clones hold around 9.6% of the sample.

The study at large found these results: Newly diagnosed patients were reported to have lower baseline TCR diversity than healthy donors, and relapsed/refractory patients were reported to have lower baseline TCR diversity still. Patients starting nivolumab less than 1 year after ASCT had lower diversity and were excluded from later analyses to avoid confounding by immune reconstitution. The study covered only a single clinical trial cohort, and the causes of the repertoire differences, possibly disease activity or prior therapy, were still not defined. By C4D1, a significant rise was seen in CD4+ TCR diversity but not in CD8+ TCR diversity (p=0.0027 vs p=0.16), and the rise was most apparent among complete responders (p=0.02). Among trial patients, those achieving complete response had baseline diversity similar to that of newly diagnosed patients, while diversity was significantly lower in partial responders and progressors.

From the cysteine through the phenylalanine, the CDR3 covers 12 amino acids. The only DNA kept is the CDR3, 36 bases in frame from the first base. CDR1 SEHNR and CDR2 FQNEAQ are derived from the germline V gene (reference sequence). Deletion took 4 bases off V and 5 bases off J, with a span of 8 bases between the germline ends. The receptor comes from a human donor with classical Hodgkin lymphoma. The sample was CD8+ T cells from blood, taken before the fourth cycle of nivolumab. The rearranged chain carries TRBV7-9 and TRBJ1-1, with a weak D call of TRBD1 (5 bases match). The CDR3 region has the sequence CASSWGRTEAFF. The nucleotides are TGTGCCAGCAGCTGGGGACGGACTGAAGCTTTCTTT.